This paragraph covers one T cell receptor beta chain sequence. This entry comes from a study of blood T cell repertoires in COVID-19. Turning to the study itself: T cells, B-cell-depleted T cells, or PBMCs supplied cDNA or gDNA.

Original processing notes: The authors estimated nucleated cell counts from reference gene primer amplification. This table comes from immunoSEQ multiplex PCR, and its TCRdb copy is limited to in-frame clones, with some not included. The DNA gave D and trimming, while V, J and clone size come from that table. The sample records hundreds of thousands of clones, roughly nine tenths being singletons. CDR1 SGHDT and CDR2 YYEEEE come from the germline V gene. The CDR3 contains 14 residues. The trim removed 0 bases at V and 2 bases at J, leaving 1 base unmatched. Sample: peripheral blood. The chain recombines TRBV5-6 with TRBJ2-7, with 8 nucleotides matching TRBD1. This receptor was identified in a man in his sixties who had recovered from COVID-19. CDR3 nucleotides: TGTGCCAGCAGCTTGGGACAGGGGCCCTACGAGCAGTACTTC. Protein product: CASSLGQGPYEQYF.